Sequencing of this T cell receptor beta chain was carried out in a study of blood T cells in healthy people across ages. Researchers collected around 11 milliliters of peripheral blood from every single donor. To note about this clonotype: Its antigen is as yet unknown.

Overall study findings and caveats: Getting older went along with TCR beta diversity per million T cells dropping roughly linearly.

Sample-barcoded 5' priming and a J-beta primer mix drove a second PCR of 7 to 11 cycles. One entry per CDR3 protein results from TCRdb running MiXCR on the 5' RACE reads. The table has fewer than 1,200,000 distinct CDR3 sequences, 20% to 25% seen once. Per the germline V gene, CDR1 is SGHTA and CDR2 is FQGNSA. The CDR3 is 16 amino acids. V trimming: 4 bases; J trimming: 5 bases; junction bases outside the gene matches: 6. Separately, the same data were catalogued under a study of T cells of mothers and their children. That publication notes: Each child gave about 3 million TCR beta CDR3 reads (each mother, over 8.5 million).

The TCR originated in a girl aged 2-9 years in good health. Specimen: blood. The chain links TRBV7-2 to TRBJ1-5; 12 nucleotides align to TRBD1. The CDR3 loop reads CASSWTGTGGHQPQHF. The CDR3 DNA sequence: TGTGCCAGCAGCTGGACCGGGACAGGGGGCCATCAGCCCCAGCATTTT.